One and the same sample provided the 8 T cell receptor beta chains below, sequenced in a study of shared clonotypes between healthy human individuals. The assay was immunoSEQ multiplex PCR, and TCRdb's table has in-frame clones only and misses some. Of more than 2,000,000 clones listed, around nine tenths were seen once; the top ten hold 0.13% to 0.15%. Sequences were obtained from naive CD4+ T cells sorted from blood. Documented subset: CD45RA+ positively selected. The source of these receptors is a man in his late teens or twenties in good health.

On this clone: Distinct nucleotide sequences in the sample also encode this CDR3. V and J are TRBV5-1 and TRBJ2-7; D unclear. Germline V gene data show CDR1 as SGHRS and CDR2 as YFSETQ. CDR3 size: 12 residues. The V and J ends lost 0 bases and 2 bases respectively, with 3 bases between them. CDR3 protein: CASSLDAYEQYF. Written as DNA, the CDR3 is TGCGCCAGCAGCTTGGACGCCTACGAGCAGTACTTC.

This chain joins TRBV6-1 and TRBJ2-7; either TRBD1 or TRBD2 may supply D (5 bases each). This CDR3 is built from 13 residues. V was pared by 10 bases and J by 0 bases, with 13 bases between. Per the germline V gene, CDR1 is MNHNS and CDR2 is SASEGT. The CDR3 spells CATSGTSSYEQYF. CDR3 coding DNA: TGTGCCACCTCCGGGACGAGCTCCTACGAGCAGTACTTC.

The chain uses TRBV10-3 and TRBJ2-1, with 9 bases lining up with TRBD2. The CDR3 covers 15 residues. Germline V gene sequence: CDR1 ENHRY, CDR2 SYGVKD. The junction had 4 bases not matched to a gene; V was cut back by 4 bases and J by 3 bases. CDR3 sequence reads: CAISGSGGRYNEQFF. The CDR3 nucleotides are TGTGCCATCAGTGGGAGCGGGGGGCGCTACAATGAGCAGTTCTTC.

The chain combines TRBV6-6 with TRBJ1-6; no definite D call. The V gene's germline CDR1 is MNHNY and CDR2 SVGAGI (reference sequence). Trimming stripped 5 bases from V and 9 bases from J, with 14 bases between. The CDR3 covers 14 residues. The CDR3 spells CASSGVESRSPLHF. In DNA, the CDR3 is TGTGCCAGCAGTGGCGTGGAGTCGCGTTCACCCCTCCACTTT.

The chain recombines TRBV4-3 with TRBJ2-1, with D maybe TRBD1 (5 bases). Germline-derived CDR1 and CDR2 are LGHNA and YSLEER. CDR3 length: 17 amino acids. The V and J ends lost 3 bases and 0 bases respectively, with 15 bases between them. The CDR3 here is CASSQGLDGFSYNEQFF. The CDR3 DNA is TGCGCCAGCAGCCAGGGGCTGGACGGCTTCTCCTACAATGAGCAGTTCTTC.

The V call is TRBV7-6, the J call TRBJ1-1; D is ambiguous. CDR3 length equals 16 residues. The V end lost 5 bases, the J end lost 1 base, and 17 bases lay between the germline ends. From germline, CDR1 is SGHVS and CDR2 FNYEAQ. Written as DNA, the CDR3 is TGTGCCAGCAGCCTTGCTACGGGATTGGGGAACACTGAAGCTTTCTTT. It codes for CASSLATGLGNTEAFF.

Comment on this clone: This same CDR3 is encoded by further DNA sequences in the sample. The rearrangement links TRBV18 to TRBJ2-3, with 8 bases fitting TRBD2. The V segment lost 6 bases and the J segment 4 bases; nucleotides outside the gene matches: 3. Germline lookup yields CDR1 KGHSH and CDR2 LQKENI. This CDR3 is 13 amino acids long. In DNA form, the CDR3 reads TGTGCCAGCTCGCGGACTAGCCCAGATACGCAGTATTTT. Residues: CASSRTSPDTQYF.

This chain links TRBV6-5 with TRBJ1-2, with D maybe TRBD1 (6 bases). Germline CDR1 is MNHEY and CDR2 is SVGAGI. CDR3 length: 11 residues. Trimming left V 6 bases short and J 7 bases short, with 9 bases between. CDR3 sequence: CASRGAFGYTF. CDR3 DNA: TGTGCCAGCAGGGGGGCGTTTGGCTACACCTTC.